Below, 13 T cell receptor beta chains from the same sample are listed, as sequenced in a study of PD-L1 blockade in urothelial cancer. Sequencing was performed with immunoSEQ multiplex PCR; in TCRdb, only in-frame clones are kept and a portion is missing. The sample holds approximately 50,000 clones; about 86% are singletons and the top ten take approximately 2.9%. The time point denotes: pretreatment peripheral blood. The material was PBMCs, obtained around atezolizumab (anti-PD-L1) treatment. These receptors all come from an older man with urothelial cancer.

This clone has a single count. J is TRBJ2-5 and V is TRBV18, with TRBD1 matching 7 bases. With V trimmed by 6 bases and J by 2 bases, 6 bases remained unmatched. The germline gives CDR1 KGHSH, CDR2 LQKENI. This CDR3 region has 14 residues. Here the CDR3 DNA reads TGTGCCAGCTCCCCTGACAGGGCTCAAGAGACCCAGTACTTC. Translating it yields CASSPDRAQETQYF.

This clone was found a few times. This chain uses TRBV5-1 with TRBJ2-2; TRBD1 matches 8 bases. The CDR3 is made up of 16 amino acids. CDR1 SGHRS and CDR2 YFSETQ come from the germline V gene. V gave up 0 bases and J gave up 7 bases; unmatched junction bases: 8. The CDR3 sequence is CASSLGQGASGGELFF. The CDR3 bases are TGCGCCAGCAGCTTGGGGCAGGGGGCGAGTGGCGGGGAGCTGTTTTTT. Based on the CDR3 plus reference TRBV5-1 and TRBJ2-2, the full variable domain is KAGVTQTPRYLIKTRGQQVTLSCSPISGHRSVSWYQQTPGQGLQFLFEYFSETQRNKGNFPGRFSGRQFSNSRSEMNVSTLELGDSALYLCASSLGQGASGGELFFGEGSRLTVL.

This chain joins TRBV5-1 and TRBJ1-3; the match to TRBD1 covers 7 bases. The germline CDR1 and CDR2 sequences are SGHRS and YFSETQ. Trimming removed 4 bases from V and 2 bases from J; junction bases left unmatched: 6. The CDR3 runs to 15 residues. DNA of the CDR3: TGCGCCAGCAGCACGACAGGGTCCCCTGGAAACACCATATATTTT. Amino acid sequence: CASSTTGSPGNTIYF. Supplemented by reference TRBV5-1 and TRBJ1-3, the full variable domain reads KAGVTQTPRYLIKTRGQQVTLSCSPISGHRSVSWYQQTPGQGLQFLFEYFSETQRNKGNFPGRFSGRQFSNSRSEMNVSTLELGDSALYLCASSTTGSPGNTIYFGEGSWLTVV.

The rearrangement links TRBV30 to TRBJ2-3, with D possibly matching TRBD2 (6 bases). The germline V and J ends were trimmed by 4 bases and 3 bases, with 14 bases remaining between them. Looked up from germline, CDR1 is GTSNPN and CDR2 is SVGIG (reference sequence). The CDR3 is made up of 14 amino acids. CDR3 loop: CAWMGGIPTDTQYF. As DNA, the CDR3 is TGTGCCTGGATGGGGGGTATCCCGACAGATACGCAGTATTTT.

CDR3 in amino acids: CSVGRANTEAFF. The CDR3, as DNA: TGCAGCGTTGGCAGGGCGAACACTGAAGCTTTCTTT. The chain uses TRBV29-1 and TRBJ1-1; TRBD1 might be the D (5 bases). The germline gives CDR1 SQVTM, CDR2 ANQGSEA. This CDR3 region has 12 residues. Trimming stripped 4 bases from V and 1 base from J, with 7 bases between. Based on the CDR3 plus reference TRBV29-1 and TRBJ1-1, the full variable domain is SAVISQKPSRDICQRGTSLTIQCQVDSQVTMMFWYRQQPGQSLTLIATANQGSEATYESGFVIDKFPISRPNLTFSTLTVSNMSPEDSSIYLCSVGRANTEAFFGQGTRLTVV.

This clone has just one count. The V gene is TRBV7-8, the J gene TRBJ1-5; no definite D call. CDR3 length: 18 residues. Germline values: CDR1 SGHVS, CDR2 FQNEAQ. V gave up 1 base and J gave up 6 bases, with 22 bases separating them. DNA of the CDR3: TGTGCCAGCAGCTTAGGAGGTTTGGGTTTGGGAGGTGTTCAGCCCCAGCATTTT. Protein sequence: CASSLGGLGLGGVQPQHF.

The chain combines TRBV6-5 with TRBJ2-7, with TRBD2 identical over 8 bases. The V segment lost 6 bases and the J segment 6 bases; nucleotides outside the gene matches: 13. Per germline, CDR1 MNHEY and CDR2 SVGAGI. This CDR3 has 15 residues. The CDR3 DNA sequence: TGTGCCAGCAGCTCACTAGCGGAGGGATTTTCCGAGCAGTACTTC. The encoded protein is CASSSLAEGFSEQYF.

The rearrangement joins TRBV19 to TRBJ2-6; a weak D match, TRBD1 (5 bases). CDR1 LNHDA and CDR2 SQIVND come from the germline V gene (reference sequence). The CDR3 spans 15 residues. Trimming stripped 3 bases from V and 0 bases from J, with 6 bases between. The CDR3 bases are TGTGCCAGTAGTATGACAGACTCTGGGGCCAACGTCCTGACTTTC. Its protein product is CASSMTDSGANVLTF.

V usage is TRBV28 and J usage is TRBJ1-5, with 7 bases aligning to TRBD1. Trimming cost V 6 bases and J 6 bases; bases outside gene matches: 5. In germline, CDR1 is MDHEN, CDR2 SYDVKM. The CDR3 extends over 13 amino acids. CDR3 in DNA: TGTGCCAGCAGGATCGACAGGGCTCAGCCCCAGCATTTT. It translates to CASRIDRAQPQHF.

The rearrangement uses TRBV4-2 and TRBJ2-1, with 11 bases aligning to TRBD2. V trimming: 2 bases; J trimming: 0 bases; junction bases outside the gene matches: 3. The CDR3 extends over 17 amino acids. The germline V gene encodes CDR1 LGHNA and CDR2 YNFKEQ. CDR3 nucleotides: TGTGCCAGCAGCCAATACACTAGCGGGGGCTCCTACAATGAGCAGTTCTTC. Amino acid sequence: CASSQYTSGGSYNEQFF.

The CDR3 coding sequence is TGTGCCAGCAGCTTAAACCCCGGGACTAGCTCCGCGCAGTATTTT. It encodes CASSLNPGTSSAQYF. V usage is TRBV7-3 and J usage is TRBJ2-3; 9 bases are shared with TRBD2. With 1 base clipped from V and 10 bases from J, the junction kept 9 bases outside the gene matches. Germline-derived CDR1 and CDR2 are SGHTA and FQGTGA. The CDR3 covers 15 residues. Full variable domain (remainder filled in from reference TRBV7-3 and TRBJ2-3): GAGVSQTPSNKVTEKGKYVELRCDPISGHTALYWYRQSLGQGPEFLIYFQGTGAADDSGLPNDRFFAVRPEGSVSTLKIQRTERGDSAVYLCASSLNPGTSSAQYFGPGTRLTVL.

This clone showed up just once. The genes are TRBV7-8 and TRBJ2-1; no definite D call. CDR3 length equals 14 residues. Looked up from germline, CDR1 is SGHVS and CDR2 is FQNEAQ. V was shortened by 0 bases and J by 3 bases, with 6 bases between the two germline ends. The CDR3: CASSLAGSYNEQFF. The CDR3 nucleotides read TGTGCCAGCAGCTTAGCGGGCAGCTACAATGAGCAGTTCTTC.

The V and J genes are TRBV7-8 and TRBJ2-5, with a possible D match to TRBD1 (5 bases). Germline CDR1 and CDR2: SGHVS and FQNEAQ. With 5 bases removed from V and 5 bases from J, the gap between germline ends came to 15 bases. This CDR3 region has 14 residues. CDR3 loop: CASSPRPAGETQYF. CDR3 nucleotide sequence: TGTGCCAGCAGCCCAAGACCGGCAGGGGAGACCCAGTACTTC.